Each of the 14 T cell receptor beta chains below was sequenced from the same sample in a study of blood T cell repertoires in COVID-19 (dated by TCRdb to about 2020). Library preparation used the immunoSEQ multiplex PCR assay. TCRdb carries this immuneACCESS record with in-frame sequences only. Its versions omit some clonotypes, under half of them owing to an unresolved V gene in the studies checked, with the rest unexplained. The sample table holds about 400,000 clones, of which just under 90% were seen once. The ten largest clones add up to 1.5% to 2% of the sample. The sample comprised PBMCs or T cells enriched from blood (not recorded which). The receptors come from a woman aged 25-40 years who had recovered from COVID-19.

This chain uses TRBV19 with TRBJ1-5; a weak D match, TRBD1 (6 bases). Germline CDR1 and CDR2: LNHDA and SQIVND (reference sequence). The V end lost 9 bases, the J end lost 1 base, and 22 bases lay between the germline ends. CDR3 length: 17 amino acids. This chain's CDR3 is CARSQGEVVKSNQPQHF. CDR3 sequence (DNA): TGTGCCAGATCACAGGGAGAGGTGGTGAAAAGCAATCAGCCCCAGCATTTT.

The chain carries TRBV21-1 and TRBJ2-2; TRBD2 was called by the table and not checked on the DNA. TRBV21-1 constitutes a pseudogene. This CDR3 has 16 amino acids. This CDR3 is CASSKEGREKPGELFF. Written as DNA, the CDR3 is TGTGCCAGCAGCAAAGAGGGGCGGGAGAAGCCCGGGGAGCTGTTTTTT.

The chain uses TRBV14 and TRBJ1-1; no clear D. V gave up 9 bases and J gave up 4 bases, with 18 bases separating them. The CDR3 runs to 14 residues. Germline CDR1 SGHDN, CDR2 FVKESK. This chain's CDR3 is CASSQPGWSTEAFF. The CDR3 DNA sequence: TGTGCCAGTTCCCAGCCGGGGTGGAGCACTGAAGCTTTCTTT.

The chain recombines TRBV28 with TRBJ2-7, with 10 bases that match TRBD2. The CDR3 is 15 amino acids. With V trimmed by 2 bases and J by 4 bases, 5 bases remained unmatched. Germline values: CDR1 MDHEN, CDR2 SYDVKM. Here the CDR3 reads CASSLQSSGRYEQYF. CDR3 coding DNA: TGTGCCAGCAGTTTACAGTCTAGCGGGAGATACGAGCAGTACTTC.

This chain joins TRBV18 and TRBJ2-7; 7 bases match TRBD1. J lost 12 bases, V lost 4 bases, and 6 bases had no gene match. The CDR3 consists of 11 residues. Germline V gene sequence: CDR1 KGHSH, CDR2 LQKENI. The CDR3 sequence is CASSLGQEWYF. The CDR3 nucleotides are TGTGCCAGCTCACTCGGACAGGAATGGTACTTC.

V is TRBV19 and J is TRBJ2-1; 7 positions match TRBD1. The germline V gene encodes CDR1 LNHDA and CDR2 SQIVND (reference sequence). Losses at the gene ends were 4 bases for V and 2 bases for J; bases not matched to a gene: 11. CDR3 length: 17 residues. CDR3 region: CASSNSMDRRTYNEQFF. In nucleotides, the CDR3 is TGTGCCAGTAGTAATTCGATGGACAGGCGAACCTACAATGAGCAGTTCTTC.

The rearrangement uses TRBV16 and TRBJ1-3; maybe TRBD1 (6 bases). V was pared by 4 bases and J by 7 bases, with 14 bases between. The germline V gene has CDR1 KGHSY and CDR2 FQNENV. The CDR3 is 14 amino acids. The CDR3 spells CASSPRGALNTIYF. Written as DNA, the CDR3 is TGTGCCAGCAGCCCGCGGGGGGCACTTAACACCATATATTTT.

This clone showed up just once. CDR3 nucleotides: TGTGCCAGCAGCTCACCACCGGGGGAAGCTTTCTTT. It encodes CASSSPPGEAFF. V is TRBV7-9 and J is TRBJ1-1, with D unresolved. The CDR3 covers 12 residues. Trimming cost V 4 bases and J 8 bases, with 11 bases left between them. Germline CDR1 is SEHNR and CDR2 is FQNEAQ (reference sequence). The entire variable domain, with the rest obtained from reference TRBV7-9 and TRBJ1-1, is as follows: DTGVSQNPRHKITKRGQNVTFRCDPISEHNRLYWYRQTLGQGPEFLTYFQNEAQLEKSRLLSDRFSAERPKGSFSTLEIQRTEQGDSAMYLCASSSPPGEAFFGQGTRLTVV.

This chain uses TRBV13 with TRBJ2-7; 13 bases are shared with TRBD2. Germline loops: CDR1 PRHDT, CDR2 FYEKMQ (reference sequence). V shed 2 bases, J shed 7 bases, and the junction held 11 bases outside the gene matches. The CDR3 extends over 17 amino acids. The CDR3 bases are TGTGCCAGCAGCTTAACTAGCGGGAGGGCTAAGGTGTTTGAGCAGTACTTC. Its translation: CASSLTSGRAKVFEQYF. The whole variable domain, remainder taken from reference TRBV13 and TRBJ2-7, is AAGVIQSPRHLIKEKRETATLKCYPIPRHDTVYWYQQGPGQDPQFLISFYEKMQSDKGSIPDRFSAQQFSDYHSELNMSSLELGDSALYFCASSLTSGRAKVFEQYFGPGTRLTVT.

This rearrangement joins TRBV19 to TRBJ1-1, with D maybe TRBD1 (5 bases). CDR3 length: 16 amino acids. The V end lost 1 base, the J end lost 0 bases, and 12 bases lay between the germline ends. The germline CDR1 and CDR2 sequences are LNHDA and SQIVND (reference sequence). In nucleotides, the CDR3 is TGTGCCAGTAGTATAGCGCTTAGACAGATGAACACTGAAGCTTTCTTT. Translation: CASSIALRQMNTEAFF.

As to this clone: This same CDR3 is encoded by further DNA sequences in the sample. The V gene is TRBV6-5, the J gene TRBJ1-5; no definite D call. This CDR3 comprises 13 residues. Trimming removed 6 bases at V and 0 bases at J, with 6 bases between. In germline, CDR1 is MNHEY, CDR2 SVGAGI. The CDR3 bases are TGTGCCAGCAGCCGGGATAGCAATCAGCCCCAGCATTTT. It codes for CASSRDSNQPQHF.

The chain joins TRBV18 to TRBJ1-4, with 9 nucleotides matching TRBD1. The germline gives CDR1 KGHSH, CDR2 LQKENI. V gave up 11 bases and J gave up 6 bases; unmatched junction bases: 10. The CDR3 sequence is 14 residues long. CDR3 sequence: CAAAKQGADEKLFF. CDR3 nucleotide sequence: TGTGCCGCCGCTAAACAGGGGGCGGATGAAAAACTGTTTTTT.

The V call is TRBV7-9, the J call TRBJ2-1, with TRBD2 matching 9 bases. CDR3 length: 15 residues. Per germline, CDR1 SEHNR and CDR2 FQNEAQ (reference sequence). The J segment lost 12 bases and the V segment lost 2 bases, leaving 11 bases of the junction unmatched. The CDR3 region has the DNA TGTGCCAGCAGCTTAAACCGGCGGGAGGGCCTAAGGCAGTTCTTC. Translating it yields CASSLNRREGLRQFF.

This chain links TRBV5-1 with TRBJ1-1, with D perhaps matching TRBD1 (6 bases). Germline V gene sequence: CDR1 SGHRS, CDR2 YFSETQ. There are 15 residues in the CDR3. V was clipped by 0 bases and J by 4 bases, with 13 bases between them. The CDR3 sequence: CASSLETGRVTEAFF. The CDR3 nucleotides are TGCGCCAGCAGCTTGGAAACAGGGCGAGTCACTGAAGCTTTCTTT. The full variable domain, its missing parts supplied by reference TRBV5-1 and TRBJ1-1, is KAGVTQTPRYLIKTRGQQVTLSCSPISGHRSVSWYQQTPGQGLQFLFEYFSETQRNKGNFPGRFSGRQFSNSRSEMNVSTLELGDSALYLCASSLETGRVTEAFFGQGTRLTVV.